Listed below are T cell receptor beta chains from one sample, sequenced in a study of control samples from healthy donors and cancer patients. Libraries were prepared by immunoSEQ multiplex PCR; TCRdb keeps only in-frame clonotypes and omits some of them. The table lists roughly 100,000 clones, approximately 90% of them singletons, with 0.85% to 1% in the top ten. The sample was blood. The source of these receptors is a woman younger than 45 in good health. CDR3s include the opening cysteine and the closing phenylalanine or tryptophan. A D gene is named only where the DNA matches it firmly. Size is omitted from some rows. Given values are once, few, many or a class for expanded clones.

d_call	v_call	clone_size	j_call	cdr3_aa	cdr3_nt
TRBD1	TRBV5-1	NA	TRBJ1-1	CASSLRAQGSNTEAFF	TGCGCCAGCAGCTTGAGAGCACAGGGGTCGAACACTGAAGCTTTCTTT
TRBD1	TRBV7-8	NA	TRBJ1-2	CASSPKLTGGYGYTF	TGTGCCAGCAGCCCGAAGCTGACAGGGGGGTATGGCTACACCTTC
TRBD1	TRBV14	NA	TRBJ1-1	CASSHQRMGQGRLNTEAFF	TGTGCCAGCAGCCACCAACGCATGGGACAGGGGAGACTGAACACTGAAGCTTTCTTT
NA	TRBV5-1	NA	TRBJ1-1	CASSLAGRDAFF	TGCGCCAGCAGCTTGGCCGGGAGGGACGCTTTCTTT
TRBD1	TRBV7-2	NA	TRBJ1-5	CASSPDRNQPQHF	TGTGCCAGCAGCCCGGACAGGAATCAGCCCCAGCATTTT
NA	TRBV30	NA	TRBJ1-3	CAWQESSGNTIYF	TGTGCCTGGCAGGAATCCTCTGGAAACACCATATATTTT
NA	TRBV11-2	NA	TRBJ1-4	CASSRPAGLNEKLFF	TGTGCCAGCAGCCGCCCAGCAGGACTTAATGAAAAACTGTTTTTT
NA	TRBV27	NA	TRBJ2-7	CASSLGSYEQYF	TGTGCCAGCAGTTTAGGGTCCTACGAGCAGTACTTC
TRBD2	TRBV27	NA	TRBJ2-1	CASSRSGPYNEQFF	TGTGCCAGCAGCCGTAGCGGGCCGTACAATGAGCAGTTCTTC
TRBD1	TRBV29-1	NA	TRBJ1-5	CSVGQGANQPQHF	TGCAGCGTTGGACAGGGTGCCAATCAGCCCCAGCATTTT
NA	TRBV4-2	once	TRBJ2-2	CASSQRVSTGELFF	TGTGCCAGCAGCCAGCGGGTGAGCACCGGGGAGCTGTTTTTT
TRBD1	TRBV18	NA	TRBJ1-1	CASSPIQGRRNTEAFF	TGTGCCAGCTCACCAATACAGGGGAGGCGGAACACTGAAGCTTTCTTT
TRBD2	TRBV24-1	NA	TRBJ2-5	CATSDPSRGGTQYF	TGTGCCACCAGTGACCCCAGTCGGGGGGGGACCCAGTACTTC
NA	TRBV6-6	NA	TRBJ1-3	CASSYSGPLYF	TGTGCCAGCAGTTACTCGGGGCCGTTATATTTT
NA	TRBV9	NA	TRBJ2-7	CASSVALRAGASNEQYF	TGTGCCAGCAGCGTAGCTCTCAGGGCGGGGGCTTCGAACGAGCAGTACTTC
NA	TRBV10-3	NA	TRBJ1-2	CAIKVQGLNYGYTF	TGTGCCATCAAAGTACAGGGTTTGAACTATGGCTACACCTTC
TRBD1	TRBV30	NA	TRBJ2-7	CAWSPRGTGFYEQYF	TGTGCCTGGAGTCCCCGAGGGACAGGGTTCTACGAGCAGTACTTC
TRBD2	TRBV3-1/TRBV3-2	NA	TRBJ2-1	CASSQDGASGHNEQFF	TGTGCCAGCAGCCAAGATGGAGCTAGCGGGCACAATGAGCAGTTCTTC
NA	TRBV5-1	NA	TRBJ1-1	CASSRPPNSEAFF	TGCGCCAGCAGCCGCCCGCCCAACAGTGAAGCTTTCTTT
TRBD1	TRBV19	NA	TRBJ2-3	CASSSPRGPRTDTQYF	TGTGCCAGTAGTTCGCCTAGGGGGCCCCGCACAGATACGCAGTATTTT
NA	TRBV2	NA	TRBJ1-1	CASREEGGPEAFF	TGTGCCAGCAGGGAGGAGGGTGGCCCTGAAGCTTTCTTT
TRBD1	TRBV7-3	NA	TRBJ2-1	CASSSQGGQANEQFF	TGTGCCAGCAGCTCTCAAGGAGGACAGGCTAATGAGCAGTTCTTC
NA	TRBV6-5	NA	TRBJ1-4	CASVRSTNEKLFF	TGTGCCAGCGTCAGATCAACTAATGAAAAACTGTTTTTT
NA	TRBV2	NA	TRBJ2-2	CASRGRGTNTGELFF	TGTGCCAGCCGAGGTAGGGGAACGAACACCGGGGAGCTGTTTTTT
NA	TRBV2	NA	TRBJ2-3	CASSEIGGEGTDTQYF	TGTGCCAGCAGTGAAATTGGGGGCGAGGGCACAGATACGCAGTATTTT
TRBD2	TRBV5-1	NA	TRBJ2-1	CASSSFSGGLAYNEQFF	TGCGCCAGCAGCTCATTTAGCGGGGGTCTCGCCTACAATGAGCAGTTCTTC
NA	TRBV18	few	TRBJ1-2	CASSPTDRTEGYTF	TGTGCCAGCTCACCCACCGACAGGACCGAGGGCTACACCTTC
TRBD2	TRBV7-9	NA	TRBJ2-5	CASTSPTSGAETQYF	TGTGCCAGCACCTCCCCCACGAGCGGGGCCGAGACCCAGTACTTC
NA	TRBV15	NA	TRBJ1-4	CATSRGQALNEKLFF	TGTGCCACCAGCAGAGGACAGGCCCTTAATGAAAAACTGTTTTTT
NA	TRBV6-5	NA	TRBJ2-4	CASSYSEAGNIQYF	TGTGCCAGCAGTTACTCGGAGGCCGGAAACATTCAGTACTTC
NA	TRBV5-1	once	TRBJ2-6	CASSLPDSGANVLTF	TGCGCCAGCAGCTTGCCAGACTCTGGGGCCAACGTCCTGACTTTC
NA	TRBV19	once	TRBJ1-5	CASSIGNQPQHF	TGTGCCAGTAGTATAGGGAATCAGCCCCAGCATTTT
NA	TRBV5-1	NA	TRBJ1-6	CASSLNSNSPLHF	TGCGCCAGCAGCTTGAATAGCAATTCACCCCTCCACTTT
NA	TRBV5-1	NA	TRBJ2-7	CASSGQTEEQYF	TGCGCCAGCAGCGGGCAGACGGAGGAGCAGTACTTC
TRBD2	TRBV19	NA	TRBJ2-1	CASSKQLAGAYNEQFF	TGTGCCAGTAGTAAACAGCTAGCGGGCGCATACAATGAGCAGTTCTTC
NA	TRBV15	NA	TRBJ2-7	CATSRAGYGDEQYF	TGTGCCACCAGCAGGGCGGGGTATGGAGACGAGCAGTACTTC
NA	TRBV4-1	NA	TRBJ1-2	CASSQSLAVYGYTF	TGCGCCAGCAGCCAGTCCCTGGCAGTCTATGGCTACACCTTC
NA	TRBV4-1	once	TRBJ1-4	CASSQDSSMGHTTNEKLFF	TGCGCCAGCAGCCAAGATTCGAGCATGGGACACACAACTAATGAAAAACTGTTTTTT
NA	TRBV9	few	TRBJ2-5	CASSVGTTQETQYF	TGTGCCAGCAGCGTAGGGACTACCCAAGAGACCCAGTACTTC
NA	TRBV6-1	once	TRBJ2-6	CASSVLGGSGANVLTF	TGTGCCAGCAGTGTCTTAGGGGGCTCTGGGGCCAACGTCCTGACTTTC